A selection of T cell receptor beta chains follows, all from one sample in a study of beta chain features in type 1 diabetes. Sequenced by immunoSEQ multiplex PCR; TCRdb stores in-frame clones only, minus some. The sample yields roughly 380,000 clones, roughly a fifth seen once. The specimen sequenced was naive CD4+ T cells from blood. The receptors were sampled from a woman between 18 and 29 years old in good health. Each CDR3 is given with its conserved first and last residue. A D gene is named only where the DNA matches it firmly. Rows give clone size only sometimes, using once, few, many, or a class for an expanded clone.

J: TRBJ1-6; D: -; V: TRBV4-1; size: few; CDR3: CASRNPVGSVNSPLHF; DNA: TGCGCCAGCAGAAACCCGGTGGGGAGCGTTAATTCACCCCTCCACTTT
J: TRBJ1-1; D: -; V: TRBV2; size: -; CDR3: CAGHGQTNTEAFF; DNA: TGTGCCGGCCATGGACAGACGAACACTGAAGCTTTCTTT
J: TRBJ2-1; D: -; V: TRBV9; size: -; CDR3: CASSVSGPNEQFF; DNA: TGTGCCAGCAGCGTTTCAGGGCCCAATGAGCAGTTCTTC
J: TRBJ1-1; D: -; V: TRBV6-6; size: few; CDR3: CASSLRGQEGTEAFF; DNA: TGTGCCAGCAGCTTACGAGGCCAGGAGGGCACTGAAGCTTTCTTT
J: TRBJ1-1; D: -; V: TRBV4-1; size: -; CDR3: CASSQRTAHTEAFF; DNA: TGCGCCAGCAGCCAAAGGACAGCCCACACTGAAGCTTTCTTT
J: TRBJ1-2; D: -; V: TRBV11-2; size: few; CDR3: CASSAVRSYGYTF; DNA: TGTGCCAGCAGCGCCGTGAGGAGCTATGGCTACACCTTC
J: TRBJ2-1; D: TRBD2; V: TRBV9; size: few; CDR3: CASSVDSGGANEQFF; DNA: TGTGCCAGCAGCGTAGATAGCGGGGGTGCCAATGAGCAGTTCTTC
J: TRBJ1-5; D: TRBD1; V: TRBV5-1; size: few; CDR3: CASSPGQADQPQHF; DNA: TGCGCCAGCAGCCCGGGACAGGCGGATCAGCCCCAGCATTTT
J: TRBJ1-1; D: -; V: TRBV18; size: -; CDR3: CASSPSGDNTEAFF; DNA: TGTGCCAGCTCCCCAAGCGGGGATAACACTGAAGCTTTCTTT
J: TRBJ2-3; D: -; V: TRBV11-2; size: few; CDR3: CASRGLQGRADTQYF; DNA: TGTGCCAGCAGGGGGCTACAGGGTAGGGCAGATACGCAGTATTTT
J: TRBJ1-2; D: -; V: TRBV25-1; size: -; CDR3: CASSIGSQTGYTF; DNA: TGTGCCAGCAGTATTGGTTCACAGACTGGCTACACCTTC
J: TRBJ2-2; D: TRBD2; V: TRBV5-1; size: -; CDR3: CASSLGLAGRAGELFF; DNA: TGCGCCAGCAGCTTGGGACTAGCGGGAAGGGCCGGGGAGCTGTTTTTT
J: TRBJ2-2; D: -; V: TRBV5-1; size: -; CDR3: CASSLILDGGELFF; DNA: TGCGCCAGCAGCTTGATACTAGACGGCGGGGAGCTGTTTTTT
J: TRBJ1-4; D: -; V: TRBV4-1; size: once; CDR3: CASSQAAQGAAREKLFF; DNA: TGCGCCAGCAGCCAAGCCGCCCAAGGGGCCGCACGTGAAAAACTGTTTTTT
J: TRBJ1-5; D: -; V: TRBV30; size: few; CDR3: CAWSATDDQPQHF; DNA: TGTGCCTGGAGTGCTACAGACGATCAGCCCCAGCATTTT
J: TRBJ2-7; D: TRBD2; V: TRBV27; size: -; CDR3: CASSLGLGGNEQYF; DNA: TGTGCCAGCAGCCTCGGACTAGGTGGTAACGAGCAGTACTTC
J: TRBJ1-1; D: -; V: TRBV29-1; size: few; CDR3: CSYLRDFTEAFF; DNA: TGCAGCTACTTACGGGACTTCACTGAAGCTTTCTTT
J: TRBJ2-1; D: -; V: TRBV7-3; size: few; CDR3: CASSLGGALNNEQFF; DNA: TGTGCCAGCAGCCTTGGGGGGGCCTTGAACAATGAGCAGTTCTTC
J: TRBJ2-2; D: -; V: TRBV7-3; size: -; CDR3: CASSLASGTPNTGELFF; DNA: TGTGCCAGCAGCTTAGCCTCCGGGACACCGAACACCGGGGAGCTGTTTTTT
J: TRBJ2-7; D: -; V: TRBV30; size: -; CDR3: CAWTSGGSYEQYF; DNA: TGTGCCTGGACAAGCGGAGGATCTTACGAGCAGTACTTC
J: TRBJ2-2; D: -; V: TRBV4-2; size: -; CDR3: CASSQDQAGVTGELFF; DNA: TGTGCCAGCAGCCAAGATCAGGCAGGGGTCACCGGGGAGCTGTTTTTT
J: TRBJ2-2; D: -; V: TRBV7-2; size: few; CDR3: CASSSYTGELFF; DNA: TGTGCCAGCAGCTCATACACCGGGGAGCTGTTTTTT
J: TRBJ2-1; D: TRBD2; V: TRBV29-1; size: -; CDR3: CSVVSASGYNEQFF; DNA: TGCAGCGTTGTATCCGCTAGCGGATACAATGAGCAGTTCTTC
J: TRBJ2-1; D: TRBD2; V: TRBV4-1; size: -; CDR3: CASSQLYNPSGEYNEQFF; DNA: TGCGCCAGCAGCCAGCTCTACAACCCTAGCGGGGAGTACAATGAGCAGTTCTTC
J: TRBJ1-5; D: TRBD1; V: TRBV2; size: few; CDR3: CASKQGSNQPQHF; DNA: TGTGCCAGCAAACAGGGGAGCAATCAGCCCCAGCATTTT
J: TRBJ2-5; D: TRBD2; V: TRBV4-1; size: -; CDR3: CASSPTGGGGAGQETQYF; DNA: TGCGCCAGCAGCCCGACCGGGGGGGGAGGGGCGGGACAAGAGACCCAGTACTTC
J: TRBJ2-3; D: TRBD2; V: TRBV4-1; size: few; CDR3: CASSHLLAGRRTDTQYF; DNA: TGCGCCAGCAGCCACCTACTAGCGGGACGTCGCACAGATACGCAGTATTTT
J: TRBJ2-1; D: -; V: TRBV1; size: -; CDR3: CTSSPSGRRIWNEQFF; DNA: TGCACCAGCAGTCCTAGCGGGAGGAGGATCTGGAATGAGCAGTTCTTC
J: TRBJ2-1; D: TRBD2; V: TRBV5-1; size: few; CDR3: CASSIDLAGDNEQFF; DNA: TGCGCCAGCAGCATTGATCTAGCGGGAGATAATGAGCAGTTCTTC
J: TRBJ1-5; D: -; V: TRBV19; size: -; CDR3: CASSTVHQPQHF; DNA: TGTGCCAGTAGTACCGTCCATCAGCCCCAGCATTTT
J: TRBJ1-1; D: TRBD1; V: TRBV5-6; size: few; CDR3: CASSLPGQGTEAFF; DNA: TGTGCCAGCAGCTTGCCGGGACAGGGCACTGAAGCTTTCTTT
J: TRBJ2-6; D: -; V: TRBV14; size: -; CDR3: CASSLRSSGANVLTF; DNA: TGTGCCAGCAGCCTCCGTTCGTCTGGGGCCAACGTCCTGACTTTC